The clone carrying this T cell receptor (beta chain) was counted ten times or more. Antigen: not known. This specimen belongs to a study of T cells after posttransplantation cyclophosphamide. Study-wide results and limits: Skin or GI-infiltrating T cells shared few TRB sequences with blood. Donor CD8+ memory clones often dominated recipient blood repertoires at later times.

The V and J ends lost 1 base and 6 bases respectively, with 8 bases between them. The CDR3 loop spans 13 amino acids. CDR1 is MNHNS and CDR2 is SASEGT in the germline V gene. TCRdb keeps only in-frame clones here, not all; method: immunoSEQ multiplex PCR. The profile covers about 39,000 clones, none occurring a single time. The source of this sequence is a woman aged 45-60 years in good health and a related stem cell transplant donor. The J gene is TRBJ2-3, the V gene TRBV6-1; tentatively, D is TRBD1 (6 bases). Sequences were obtained from PBMCs. The CDR3 protein is CASSEVQGDTQYF. For the CDR3, the DNA is TGTGCCAGCAGTGAAGTCCAGGGGGATACGCAGTATTTT.